The 22 T cell receptor beta chains below all came from one sample that was sequenced in a study of T cells in Graves' hyperthyroidism and ophthalmopathy. There were TCR beta CDR3 regions amplified from RNA transcripts. During a first-round RT-PCR of the TCR CDR3, the HTBI primer set was used. TCRdb reprocessed the multiplex PCR reads with MiXCR, giving one entry per CDR3 protein. Seen here are hundreds of thousands of distinct CDR3 sequences, approximately 25% observed once, and the top ten hold 73%. The sequenced sample was blood. The receptors were sampled from a man aged 50-59 years with Graves' hyperthyroidism.

This clonotype was counted at least ten times. The chain uses TRBV10-3 and TRBJ2-1; D is uncertain. Looked up from germline, CDR1 is ENHRY and CDR2 is SYGVKD. Trimming took 0 bases from V and 1 from J, leaving 4 bases between them. This CDR3 is built from 14 residues. The CDR3 here is CAISESASYNEQFF. CDR3 coding DNA: TGTGCCATCAGTGAGTCGGCGTCCTACAATGAGCAGTTCTTC.

The chain uses TRBV4-2 and TRBJ2-1; a possible D gene is TRBD1 (6 bases). V lost 2 bases to trimming and J lost 5 bases, with 13 bases between them. There are 15 residues in the CDR3. The germline gives CDR1 LGHNA, CDR2 YNFKEQ. The CDR3 DNA reads as TGTGCCAGCAGCCAAAGGACAGCCCGAAACAATGAGCAGTTCTTC. Protein: CASSQRTARNNEQFF.

This clonotype was recorded at least ten times. CDR3 DNA sequence: TGTGCCAGCAGTTACTCACCGCCTAGCGGGAGGACCTACGAGCAGTACTTC. Translating it yields CASSYSPPSGRTYEQYF. The gene calls are TRBV6-6 and TRBJ2-7, with 11 positions matching TRBD2. The V gene end was trimmed by 0 bases and the J gene end by 2 bases; junction bases not matched to a gene: 6. Per the germline V gene, CDR1 is MNHNY and CDR2 is SVGAGI (reference sequence). The CDR3 spans 17 residues.

This clonotype showed up just a few times. The V gene is TRBV11-2, the J gene TRBJ2-3; TRBD2 matches 12 bases. The J segment lost 2 bases and the V segment lost 2 bases, leaving 5 bases of the junction unmatched. This CDR3 is 17 amino acids long. Germline V gene lookup returns CDR1 SGHAT and CDR2 FQNNGV. CDR3 amino acids: CASSLLGLAGTTDTQYF. In DNA form, the CDR3 reads TGTGCCAGCAGCTTATTAGGACTAGCGGGAACCACAGATACGCAGTATTTT.

This clonotype was counted between two and nine times. The rearrangement links TRBV13 to TRBJ2-7, with 7 bases lining up with TRBD2. The V gene's germline CDR1 is PRHDT and CDR2 FYEKMQ (reference sequence). The CDR3 sequence is 18 residues long. The V and J ends lost 1 base and 7 bases, in that order; junction bases with no gene match: 19. The CDR3 is CASSLEGGRADWSWEQYF. In DNA, the CDR3 is TGTGCCAGCAGCTTAGAGGGCGGGAGAGCCGATTGGTCTTGGGAGCAGTACTTC.

The V gene is TRBV24-1, the J gene TRBJ1-5; unclear D gene. This CDR3 is 13 amino acids long. Germline CDR1 reads KGHDR; CDR2 reads SFDVKD. Deletions cut 4 bases from V and 6 bases from J, with 9 bases between. CDR3 in DNA: TGTGCCACCAGTGACTCTCGTGGTCAGCCCCAGCATTTT. Its protein is CATSDSRGQPQHF.

This clonotype was seen more than once but under ten times. The genes are TRBV27 and TRBJ2-3; 12 bases fit TRBD2. Germline V gene lookup returns CDR1 MNHEY and CDR2 SMNVEV (reference sequence). The CDR3 extends over 17 amino acids. V shed 4 bases and J 1 base; nucleotides not matched to a gene: 6. The CDR3 bases are TGTGCCAGCAGTTCCCCCCGACTAGCGGGGGGCACAGATACGCAGTATTTT. Amino acids: CASSSPRLAGGTDTQYF.

In this sample, this clonotype turned up many times. The rearrangement joins TRBV11-3 to TRBJ2-7, with D unresolved. The V end was cut by 4 bases, the J end by 3 bases, with 10 bases between. The CDR3 is 13 residues long. Germline CDR1 reads SGHNT; CDR2 reads YENEEA. The CDR3 protein is CASSSPQYYEQYF. The DNA for the CDR3 is TGTGCCAGCAGCTCCCCCCAATACTACGAGCAGTACTTC.

This clonotype came up many times. This chain connects TRBV20-1 to TRBJ2-3, with 8 bases lining up with TRBD1. The CDR3 is 13 amino acids. CDR1 is DFQATT, CDR2 SNEGSKA, per germline (reference sequence). After removal of 5 bases from V and 8 bases from J, the junction contained 9 bases not matched to a gene. The CDR3 DNA follows: TGCAGTGCTGGACAGGGTGCACCTGCTACGCAGTATTTT. Translating gives CSAGQGAPATQYF.

The genes are TRBV5-1 and TRBJ2-7, with 10 bases aligning to TRBD2. The CDR3 runs to 16 residues. In germline, CDR1 is SGHRS, CDR2 YFSETQ. J gave up 5 bases and V 0 bases, and 8 bases lay outside the gene matches. CDR3 bases: TGCGCCAGCAGCTTGGTCGTGTCTAGCGGGAGTCACGAGCAGTACTTC. Amino acid sequence: CASSLVVSSGSHEQYF.

The chain employs TRBV13 and TRBJ2-5; 9 bases are a match to TRBD1. Looked up from germline, CDR1 is PRHDT and CDR2 is FYEKMQ (reference sequence). This CDR3 region has 13 residues. V lost 11 bases, J lost 4 bases, and 8 bases stayed unmatched. Here the CDR3 DNA reads TGTGCCTATCAGGACAGGGGTGGAGAGACCCAGTACTTC. It is translated as CAYQDRGGETQYF.

This clonotype was observed at least ten times. The chain recombines TRBV11-3 with TRBJ2-1; weak D call: TRBD2 (5 bases). The CDR3 totals 15 residues. Germline assignment: CDR1 SGHNT and CDR2 YENEEA. V dropped 2 bases and J dropped 6 bases, with 14 bases sitting between them. The CDR3, as DNA: TGTGCCAGCAGCTTATACCGGGATCAAGCCAATGAGCAGTTCTTC. Translating it yields CASSLYRDQANEQFF.

Ten or more counts support this clonotype. The chain employs TRBV6-1 and TRBJ2-3; TRBD2 matches at 11 bases. The CDR3 is 14 amino acids. V dropped 2 bases and J dropped 5; count of bases not matched to a gene: 0. CDR1 and CDR2 (germline): MNHNS, SASEGT. CDR3 amino acids: CASSELAGGDTQYF. The CDR3 DNA reads as TGTGCCAGCAGTGAACTAGCGGGAGGAGATACGCAGTATTTT.

The rearrangement joins TRBV6-2 or TRBV6-3 to TRBJ2-7; possible D gene TRBD1, 6 bases. V was trimmed by 7 bases and J by 0 bases, leaving 13 bases between them. The CDR3 covers 14 residues. CDR1 is MNHEY and CDR2 is SVGEGT in the germline V gene. The CDR3 sequence is CASTPQGYSYEQYF. The DNA of the CDR3 is TGTGCCAGCACCCCCCAGGGGTACTCCTACGAGCAGTACTTC.

This clonotype showed up just a few times. The V and J genes are TRBV27 and TRBJ2-3, with D hard to call. The CDR3 length is 14 residues. Germline CDR1 and CDR2: MNHEY and SMNVEV (reference sequence). V was clipped by 0 bases and J by 7 bases, with 11 bases between them. CDR3 loop: CASSLSVGHHTQYF. The CDR3 nucleotides are TGTGCCAGCAGTTTATCGGTAGGGCACCATACGCAGTATTTT.

This chain uses TRBV5-5 with TRBJ1-2, with 8 bases matching TRBD1. This CDR3 comprises 17 residues. The junction had 11 bases not matched to a gene; V was cut back by 4 bases and J by 0 bases. The germline CDR1 and CDR2 sequences are SGHKS and YYEKEE (reference sequence). The CDR3 nucleotides read TGTGCCAGCAGCAACCAACCGGGACAGGTACCTAACTATGGCTACACCTTC. Translating gives CASSNQPGQVPNYGYTF.

The V call is TRBV11-2, the J call TRBJ2-5, with a possible D match to TRBD1 (6 bases). Germline V lookup: CDR1 SGHAT, CDR2 FQNNGV. The length of the CDR3 is 14 residues. V lost 5 bases and J lost 4, with 14 bases in between. Here the CDR3 reads CASSRTGFLETQYF. The CDR3 coding sequence is TGTGCCAGCAGCCGTACAGGGTTTTTAGAGACCCAGTACTTC.

This clonotype was observed a handful of times. V is TRBV28 and J is TRBJ2-7; D gene uncertain. There are 13 residues in the CDR3. CDR1 is MDHEN, CDR2 SYDVKM, per germline. Trimming removed 5 bases at V and 2 bases at J, with 10 bases between. The CDR3: CASSVGGPYEQYF. The CDR3 DNA sequence: TGTGCCAGCAGTGTCGGTGGACCCTACGAGCAGTACTTC.

The chain carries TRBV5-1 and TRBJ2-2; 7 nucleotides match TRBD1. Germline V gene sequence: CDR1 SGHRS, CDR2 YFSETQ. This CDR3 is built from 15 residues. J gave up 1 base and V 4 bases, and 4 bases lay outside the gene matches. DNA for the CDR3: TGCGCCAGCAGCCCGACAGGGAAGAACACCGGGGAGCTGTTTTTT. It yields the protein CASSPTGKNTGELFF.

This clonotype was seen at least ten times. The chain couples TRBV20-1 to TRBJ2-7, with 9 bases fitting TRBD1. Germline V gene sequence: CDR1 DFQATT, CDR2 SNEGSKA (reference sequence). The CDR3 covers 13 residues. J gave up 6 bases and V 3 bases, and 6 bases lay outside the gene matches. The DNA for the CDR3 is TGCAGTGCTAGTCCCGGGACAGGGTTCGAGCAGTACTTC. This codes for CSASPGTGFEQYF.

This clonotype was seen a few times. The CDR3 loop is CASSVLPGTGIPGELFF. The CDR3 DNA reads TGTGCCAGCAGCGTCTTGCCCGGGACAGGGATCCCCGGGGAGCTGTTTTTT. The chain carries TRBV7-9 and TRBJ2-2; TRBD1 matches at 9 bases. CDR3 length equals 17 residues. Looked up from germline, CDR1 is SEHNR and CDR2 is FQNEAQ (reference sequence). V was pared by 5 bases and J by 6 bases, with 13 bases of the junction left unmatched.

The chain couples TRBV3-1 to TRBJ2-5; D might be TRBD1 (5 bases). Trimming took off 3 bases at V and 5 bases at J, with 16 bases between the two ends. The germline CDR1 and CDR2 sequences are LGHDT and YNNKEL (reference sequence). The length of the CDR3 is 15 residues. CDR3 in DNA: TGTGCCAGCAGCCAGTGGCAGGGTACTCGGGAGACCCAGTACTTC. The encoded protein is CASSQWQGTRETQYF.